Described below is a single T cell receptor beta chain sequence and its context. This record belongs to a study of cytomegalovirus exposure and HLA in healthy donors. The V and J ends lost 1 base and 2 bases respectively, with 11 bases between them. In germline, CDR1 is SGHTA, CDR2 FQGNSA. CDR3 length: 15 residues. The primer mix had 60 Vbeta and 13 Jbeta primers. Using immunoSEQ multiplex PCR, the repertoire was profiled, and TCRdb retains in-frame clones only, with some absent. This table has around 150,000 clones, over 75% appearing once. The rearrangement links TRBV7-2 to TRBJ1-2; TRBD1 might be the D (5 bases). Sequenced sample: PBMCs. The TCR was taken from a male donor in good health and CMV-seronegative. The CDR3 sequence: CASSLGGTGNYGYTF. DNA of the CDR3: TGTGCCAGCAGCTTAGGTGGTACAGGCAACTATGGCTACACCTTC.